The 12 T cell receptor beta chains given below trace back to one sample, sequenced in a study of T-cell reconstitution after alpha-beta-depleted transplantation in children (TCRdb year 2016). The protocol used for the library was PCR. TCRdb records Illumina HiSeq 2500 as the sequencer. To normalize quantification of the TCRbeta repertoire, the TCR libraries were built with molecular barcoding that relied on unique molecular identifiers. TCRdb itself trimmed the public reads at Q25 with fastp, ran MiXCR and retained productive beta chains. Rows with a matching CDR3 protein are joined into one entry that keeps the most common DNA and genes. The sample table contains around 410,000 distinct CDR3 sequences; only one count was recorded for about 11% of them. The ten largest account for 5% to 6.5% of the sample. The sample consisted of PBMCs from the stem cell graft donor, taken from the stem cell graft. These receptor sequences come from a human donor who donated a stem cell graft to a child with acute myeloid leukemia.

This clonotype was recorded a few times. The V and J genes are TRBV29-1 and TRBJ2-3, with D unclear. V lost 2 bases to trimming and J lost 8 bases, with 11 bases between them. The CDR3 length is 12 residues. Germline V gives CDR1 SQVTM, CDR2 ANQGSEA. Here the CDR3 DNA reads TGCAGCGTTGAACACCCGTCCGGTACGCAGTATTTT. As protein: CSVEHPSGTQYF.

The chain employs TRBV29-1 and TRBJ2-1; D not certain. This CDR3 has 12 amino acids. Trimming took off 7 bases at V and 4 bases at J, with 11 bases between the two ends. Germline-derived CDR1 and CDR2 are SQVTM and ANQGSEA. Here the CDR3 DNA reads TGCAGCGCGGACCTGGGGTACAATGAGCAGTTCTTC. Protein product: CSADLGYNEQFF.

The chain is built from TRBV6-6 and TRBJ2-2; D gene uncertain. The CDR3 sequence is 12 residues long. Germline V gene data show CDR1 as MNHNY and CDR2 as SVGAGI (reference sequence). V was clipped by 9 bases and J by 0 bases, with 5 bases between them. The CDR3 loop reads CASGPNTGELFF. CDR3 bases: TGTGCCAGTGGCCCGAACACCGGGGAGCTGTTTTTT.

The chain employs TRBV5-5 and TRBJ2-1; the D is unclear. The CDR3 spans 15 residues. CDR1 SGHKS and CDR2 YYEKEE come from the germline V gene (reference sequence). Trimming took off 5 bases at V and 2 bases at J, with 14 bases between the two ends. This CDR3 is CASRRFTDPYNEQFF. The CDR3 nucleotides are TGTGCCAGCAGAAGGTTCACCGATCCCTACAATGAGCAGTTCTTC.

This rearrangement joins TRBV19 to TRBJ2-2; no clear D gene. The length of the CDR3 is 15 residues. The V end lost 6 bases, the J end lost 0 bases, and 11 bases lay between the germline ends. Germline loops: CDR1 LNHDA, CDR2 SQIVND (reference sequence). The CDR3 sequence: CASRSGAANTGELFF. The CDR3 DNA follows: TGTGCCAGTAGGTCGGGCGCCGCGAACACCGGGGAGCTGTTTTTT.

This clonotype was seen many times. The V and J genes are TRBV29-1 and TRBJ2-1; no clear D gene. Trimming took off 4 bases at V and 6 bases at J, with 4 bases between the two ends. Germline V gives CDR1 SQVTM, CDR2 ANQGSEA. The CDR3 is 10 residues long. CDR3 region: CSVGSNEQFF. The DNA of the CDR3 is TGCAGCGTTGGTAGCAATGAGCAGTTCTTC.

The V call is TRBV18, the J call TRBJ2-7; TRBD1 might be the D (8 bases). CDR3 length: 15 amino acids. V was clipped by 3 bases and J by 3 bases, with 15 bases between them. CDR1 and CDR2 (germline): KGHSH, LQKENI. CDR3 protein: CASSPGGTGDYEQYF. The CDR3 DNA reads TGTGCCAGCTCACCGGGGGGGACAGGAGACTACGAGCAGTACTTC.

This clonotype has at least ten counts. The V call is TRBV7-3, the J call TRBJ2-7, with D possibly TRBD1 on 6 matching bases. Trimming cost V 3 bases and J 4 bases, with 10 bases left between them. This CDR3 region has 13 residues. Germline V gene data show CDR1 as SGHTA and CDR2 as FQGTGA. Written as DNA, the CDR3 is TGTGCCAGCAGCTTGTTACAGGGATACGAGCAGTACTTC. It encodes CASSLLQGYEQYF. The entire variable domain, with the rest obtained from reference TRBV7-3 and TRBJ2-7, is as follows: GAGVSQTPSNKVTEKGKYVELRCDPISGHTALYWYRQSLGQGPEFLIYFQGTGAADDSGLPNDRFFAVRPEGSVSTLKIQRTERGDSAVYLCASSLLQGYEQYFGPGTRLTVT.

This clonotype showed up many times. CDR3 nucleotide sequence: TGTGCCAGCAGCTTAGCGCTACCGAACACTGAAGCTTTCTTT. Its translation is CASSLALPNTEAFF. The chain is built from TRBV7-2 and TRBJ1-1; D remains ambiguous. The CDR3 loop spans 14 amino acids. Per the germline V gene, CDR1 is SGHTA and CDR2 is FQGNSA. Trimming took 0 bases from V and 1 from J, leaving 6 bases between them. The complete variable domain, with remaining parts taken from reference TRBV7-2 and TRBJ1-1, reads GAGVSQSPSNKVTEKGKDVELRCDPISGHTALYWYRQSLGQGLEFLIYFQGNSAPDKSGLPSDRFSAERTGGSVSTLTIQRTQQEDSAVYLCASSLALPNTEAFFGQGTRLTVV.

This clonotype was seen a few times. The J gene is TRBJ1-3, the V gene TRBV27; 10 bases match TRBD1. CDR3 length equals 16 residues. Losses at the gene ends were 5 bases for V and 0 bases for J; bases not matched to a gene: 4. Germline V gene data show CDR1 as MNHEY and CDR2 as SMNVEV (reference sequence). CDR3 amino acids: CASSKGDRGSGNTIYF. The CDR3 DNA is TGTGCCAGCAGTAAAGGGGACAGGGGCTCTGGAAACACCATATATTTT.

V usage is TRBV20-1 and J usage is TRBJ2-1; D remains ambiguous. Germline V gene data show CDR1 as DFQATT and CDR2 as SNEGSKA (reference sequence). This CDR3 comprises 11 residues. Trimming pared 5 bases from V and 5 bases from J, leaving 7 bases between. CDR3 in DNA: TGCAGTGCTGGTTCGAACAATGAGCAGTTCTTC. Residues: CSAGSNNEQFF.

A few counts support this clonotype. V and J are TRBV29-1 and TRBJ1-3; no clear D gene. The CDR3 is made up of 13 amino acids. V was shortened by 0 bases and J by 3 bases, with 6 bases between the two germline ends. Germline assignment: CDR1 SQVTM and CDR2 ANQGSEA. CDR3 nucleotide sequence: TGCAGCGTTGAAGAGGGAGTTGGAAACACCATATATTTT. It yields the protein CSVEEGVGNTIYF.